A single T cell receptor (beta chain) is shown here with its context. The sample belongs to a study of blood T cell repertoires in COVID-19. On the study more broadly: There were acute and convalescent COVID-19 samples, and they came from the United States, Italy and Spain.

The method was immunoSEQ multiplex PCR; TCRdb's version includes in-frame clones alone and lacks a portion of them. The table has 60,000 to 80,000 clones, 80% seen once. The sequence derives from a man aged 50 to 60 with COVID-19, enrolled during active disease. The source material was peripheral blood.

The DNA for the CDR3 is TGTGCCAGCAGACTTCGGGGGAGGATCTCCTACAATGAGCAGTTCTTC. Protein sequence: CASRLRGRISYNEQFF. The V gene is TRBV7-8, the J gene TRBJ2-1; tentatively, D is TRBD2 (6 bases). This CDR3 spans 16 amino acids. The germline V and J ends were trimmed by 6 bases and 0 bases, with 15 bases remaining between them. Germline-derived CDR1 and CDR2 are SGHVS and FQNEAQ.